These 9 T cell receptor beta chains share one sample of origin, sequenced in a study of vaccination and CD4 T cells after COVID-19. The study sequenced cultured CD4+ T cell DNA using the Oncomine TCR Beta short-read assay. TCRdb passed the PCR reads through MiXCR, listing each CDR3 protein once. The sample holds just under 20,000 distinct CDR3 sequences; 42% are singletons and the top ten take roughly a quarter. These receptors' antigens are unknown. As to treatment: roughly 10-day PBMC culture with coronavirus spike peptide pools or control peptides (ViraFEST assay). The sequencing here drew on CD4+ T cells from blood, cultured in vitro, taken before SARS-CoV-2 vaccination. Receptors were obtained from a human donor who received a COVID-19 vaccine.

The V and J genes are TRBV6-1 and TRBJ2-2; possible D gene TRBD1, 6 bases. The CDR3 runs to 16 residues. V lost 2 bases and J lost 1, with 11 bases in between. Germline-derived CDR1 and CDR2 are MNHNS and SASEGT. This chain's CDR3 is CASSERMTGNTGELFF. The CDR3 DNA reads as TGTGCCAGCAGTGAACGGATGACAGGGAACACCGGGGAGCTGTTTTTT.

A remark on this clonotype: This may come from a read error, since a much larger clone is one base off. The chain employs TRBV20-1 and TRBJ1-2, with D possibly TRBD1 on 5 matching bases. V lost 0 bases and J lost 4, with 18 bases in between. The CDR3 is 16 amino acids. Germline CDR1 DFQATT, CDR2 SNEGSKA (reference sequence). Written as DNA, the CDR3 is TGCAGTGCTAGAGAACCGTCCGAGGTGAGGGGCTATGGCTACACCTTC. Translated, it gives CSAREPSEVRGYGYTF.

The chain couples TRBV12-3 or TRBV12-4 to TRBJ2-3; no reliable D call. V lost 5 bases to trimming and J lost 5 bases, with 5 bases between them. The CDR3 consists of 11 residues. The CDR3: CASSLQDTQYF. The CDR3, as DNA: TGTGCCAGCAGTCTCCAAGATACGCAGTATTTT.

To note about this clonotype: The junction departs from germline at one end; a sequencing error may be responsible. The chain links TRBV7-6 to TRBJ2-3, with a tentative D call TRBD2 (5 bases). CDR1 and CDR2 from the germline V gene are SGHVS and FNYEAQ. This CDR3 region has 17 residues. CDR3 DNA sequence: TGTGCCAGCGGCTTAGTAGGTCTAGCCGCCCCCACAGATACGCAGTATTTT. Amino acid sequence: CASGLVGLAAPTDTQYF.

The gene calls are TRBV7-8 and TRBJ2-2; the match to TRBD2 covers 9 bases. CDR3 size: 17 residues. The V gene end was trimmed by 1 base and the J gene end by 7 bases; junction bases not matched to a gene: 10. Looked up from germline, CDR1 is SGHVS and CDR2 is FQNEAQ. In nucleotides, the CDR3 is TGTGCCAGCAGCTTAGGACCAGCGGGGGGCGGTATCGGGGAGCTGTTTTTT. Its protein product is CASSLGPAGGGIGELFF.

The chain couples TRBV6-2 or TRBV6-3 to TRBJ2-7; D could derive from TRBD1 or TRBD2 (5 bases each). Trimming removed 3 bases from V and 6 bases from J, with 12 bases in between. CDR3 length: 13 amino acids. Germline CDR1 and CDR2: MNHEY and SVGEGT. The CDR3 sequence: CASSYFGDPEQYF. The CDR3 nucleotides read TGTGCCAGCAGTTATTTCGGGGACCCCGAGCAGTACTTC.

J is TRBJ2-7 and V is TRBV30; no firm D call. Germline V gene data show CDR1 as GTSNPN and CDR2 as SVGIG (reference sequence). V gave up 5 bases and J gave up 2 bases, with 7 bases separating them. The CDR3 spans 11 residues. CDR3 sequence: CAWADTYEQYF. DNA of the CDR3: TGTGCCTGGGCCGACACCTACGAGCAGTACTTC.

This rearrangement joins TRBV28 to TRBJ2-5; 12 nucleotides align to TRBD2. Germline-derived CDR1 and CDR2 are MDHEN and SYDVKM. The V gene end was trimmed by 6 bases and the J gene end by 5 bases; junction bases not matched to a gene: 19. This CDR3 spans 19 amino acids. Here the CDR3 DNA reads TGTGCCAGCAGGGGTCAAGGGAGGGCTAGCGGGGGGGCCGCGGAGACCCAGTACTTC. Protein: CASRGQGRASGGAAETQYF.

This clonotype occurred a few times. The rearrangement joins TRBV7-9 to TRBJ2-7; no clear D. This CDR3 is 13 amino acids long. V was clipped by 4 bases and J by 2 bases, with 9 bases between them. Germline values: CDR1 SEHNR, CDR2 FQNEAQ (reference sequence). In DNA form, the CDR3 reads TGTGCCAGCAGCTCGACGGCTCCCTACGAGCAGTACTTC. It encodes CASSSTAPYEQYF. Filled out from reference TRBV7-9 and TRBJ2-7, the complete variable domain reads DTGVSQNPRHKITKRGQNVTFRCDPISEHNRLYWYRQTLGQGPEFLTYFQNEAQLEKSRLLSDRFSAERPKGSFSTLEIQRTEQGDSAMYLCASSSTAPYEQYFGPGTRLTVT.